Each of the 29 T cell receptor beta chains below was sequenced from the same sample in a study of blood T cell repertoires in COVID-19. Profiled with immunoSEQ multiplex PCR; TCRdb holds only in-frame clones, not every one. The data contain approximately 160,000 clones, over 75% of them seen just once; the ten biggest clones take up around 5.9%. The sample taken for sequencing was PBMCs or T cells enriched from blood (not recorded which). The receptors were gathered from a man aged 40-50 years who had recovered from COVID-19.

Regarding this clone: Other DNA sequences within the sample encode an identical CDR3. The chain combines TRBV29-1 with TRBJ1-1; 8 bases align to TRBD1. The V and J ends lost 7 bases and 4 bases, in that order; junction bases with no gene match: 5. The CDR3 contains 12 residues. Germline V gene sequence: CDR1 SQVTM, CDR2 ANQGSEA. The CDR3: CSADRVGTEAFF. CDR3 in DNA: TGCAGCGCGGACAGGGTGGGCACTGAAGCTTTCTTT.

V gene TRBV15 combines with J gene TRBJ1-4, with D possibly TRBD1 on 5 matching bases. This CDR3 region has 18 residues. Between the trimmed V and J ends, which lost 1 base and 4 bases, there was a span of 19 bases. Germline values: CDR1 LNHNV, CDR2 YYDKDF (reference sequence). CDR3 loop: CATSRVGRSFVHNEKLFF. The DNA for the CDR3 is TGTGCCACCAGCAGAGTGGGGCGGTCGTTCGTTCATAATGAAAAACTGTTTTTT.

The chain combines TRBV9 with TRBJ2-1; 10 positions agree with TRBD2. The CDR3 extends over 16 amino acids. Trimming removed 0 bases from V and 8 bases from J; junction bases left unmatched: 8. Germline lookup yields CDR1 SGDLS and CDR2 YYNGEE. CDR3 amino acids: CASSVGSSGGDDEQFF. The CDR3 DNA sequence: TGTGCCAGCAGCGTAGGGTCTAGCGGGGGAGATGATGAGCAGTTCTTC.

The chain uses TRBV11-2 and TRBJ2-2, with D possibly being TRBD2 (5 bases). V lost 4 bases, J lost 8 bases, and 8 bases lay in between. The CDR3 runs 12 residues. Germline lookup yields CDR1 SGHAT and CDR2 FQNNGV. In DNA, the CDR3 is TGTGCCAGCAGCTCCCGGACTGGGGAGCTGTTTTTT. Residues: CASSSRTGELFF.

The chain uses TRBV5-6 and TRBJ2-3; no clear D. CDR1 and CDR2 (germline): SGHDT, YYEEEE. Trimming took off 4 bases at V and 2 bases at J, with 11 bases between the two ends. This CDR3 region has 14 residues. CDR3 sequence (DNA): TGTGCCAGCAGCCCCGGTGCCTTCACAGATACGCAGTATTTT. It is translated as CASSPGAFTDTQYF.

This clone was observed a few times. The J gene is TRBJ1-1, the V gene TRBV10-1; 9 positions match TRBD1. Germline CDR1 and CDR2: WNHNN and SYGVQD (reference sequence). V was pared by 0 bases and J by 5 bases, with 4 bases of the junction left unmatched. The CDR3 has 15 amino acids. The chain's CDR3 is CASSESGTGMTEAFF. The CDR3 region has the DNA TGCGCCAGCAGTGAGTCCGGGACAGGGATGACTGAAGCTTTCTTT.

This clone was recorded a few times. This chain uses TRBV18 with TRBJ1-2, with 7 bases that match TRBD1. CDR1 and CDR2 from the germline V gene are KGHSH and LQKENI. The CDR3 consists of 12 residues. With 6 bases clipped from V and 6 bases from J, the junction kept 4 bases outside the gene matches. In DNA form, the CDR3 reads TGTGCCAGCTCGTATGACAGGGATGGCTACACCTTC. As protein: CASSYDRDGYTF.

This chain connects TRBV5-1 to TRBJ1-2; TRBD1 matches at 7 bases. The V segment lost 6 bases and the J segment 3 bases; nucleotides outside the gene matches: 8. CDR1 is SGHRS and CDR2 is YFSETQ in the germline V gene. The CDR3 is made up of 14 amino acids. CDR3 amino acids: CASNYRGADYGYTF. The CDR3 nucleotides read TGCGCCAGCAACTACAGGGGCGCAGACTATGGCTACACCTTC.

This sequence joins TRBV18 and TRBJ2-6; no firm D call. Trimming took off 1 base at V and 1 base at J, with 5 bases between the two ends. The CDR3 consists of 15 residues. Germline V lookup: CDR1 KGHSH, CDR2 LQKENI. The DNA for the CDR3 is TGTGCCAGCTCACCACTTGAGTCTGGGGCCAACGTCCTGACTTTC. It codes for CASSPLESGANVLTF.

The V and J genes are TRBV6-2 or TRBV6-3 and TRBJ2-7, with a tentative D call TRBD2 (7 bases). CDR1 and CDR2 from the germline V gene are MNHEY and SVGEGT. V shed 5 bases and J shed 6 bases, with 14 bases lying between them. CDR3 length: 13 amino acids. The CDR3 loop reads CASSARGAVEQYF. The CDR3 DNA follows: TGTGCCAGCAGTGCCCGGGGGGCCGTCGAGCAGTACTTC.

The table lists this clone with a few counts. This chain connects TRBV2 to TRBJ2-1, with D perhaps matching TRBD2 (6 bases). The CDR3 contains 15 residues. Per germline, CDR1 SNHLY and CDR2 FYNNEI. Trimming left V 9 bases short and J 0 bases short, with 15 bases between. The CDR3, as DNA: TGTGCCAGTCCGTGGGCGGGGAGCTCCTACAATGAGCAGTTCTTC. This encodes CASPWAGSSYNEQFF. Together with reference TRBV2 and TRBJ2-1, the CDR3 gives the full variable domain: EPEVTQTPSHQVTQMGQEVILRCVPISNHLYFYWYRQILGQKVEFLVSFYNNEISEKSEIFDDQFSVERPDGSNFTLKIRSTKLEDSAMYFCASPWAGSSYNEQFFGPGTRLTVL.

The V and J genes are TRBV2 and TRBJ2-7, with D maybe TRBD1 (5 bases). Germline values: CDR1 SNHLY, CDR2 FYNNEI. The CDR3 sequence is 11 residues long. Deletions cut 7 bases from V and 6 bases from J, with 10 bases between. The DNA for the CDR3 is TGTGCCAGCAACGTAAGGGGCGAGCAGTACTTC. Its protein is CASNVRGEQYF.

The V gene is TRBV5-4, the J gene TRBJ1-3; possibly TRBD1 for D (5 bases). The ends were cut back, 4 bases at V and 0 bases at J, with 11 bases in the middle. The CDR3 length is 15 residues. Per the germline V gene, CDR1 is SGHNT and CDR2 is YYREEE (reference sequence). The CDR3 spells CASSTGRSSGNTIYF. CDR3 DNA sequence: TGTGCCAGCAGCACAGGACGGAGCTCTGGAAACACCATATATTTT.

The J gene is TRBJ1-2, the V gene TRBV30; TRBD1 aligns across 8 bases. The germline CDR1 and CDR2 sequences are GTSNPN and SVGIG (reference sequence). This CDR3 has 13 residues. Losses at the gene ends were 1 base for V and 7 bases for J; bases not matched to a gene: 5. Written as DNA, the CDR3 is TGTGCCTGGAGTGGGACAGGGCGGAGTGGCTACACCTTC. Its protein product is CAWSGTGRSGYTF.

The V and J genes are TRBV24-1 and TRBJ2-4; a possible D gene is TRBD2 (5 bases). The V and J ends lost 6 bases and 2 bases respectively, with 13 bases between them. Germline V gene data show CDR1 as KGHDR and CDR2 as SFDVKD. This CDR3 is 15 amino acids long. Here the CDR3 reads CATSSGPDSKNIQYF. In DNA form, the CDR3 reads TGTGCCACCAGTAGCGGTCCTGACTCCAAAAACATTCAGTACTTC.

The chain recombines TRBV5-6 with TRBJ2-7; 12 bases align to TRBD1. The CDR3 has 15 residues. The trim removed 1 base at V and 7 bases at J, leaving 6 bases unmatched. Germline-derived CDR1 and CDR2 are SGHDT and YYEEEE. CDR3 protein: CASSLPGTGGREQYF. DNA for the CDR3: TGTGCCAGCAGCTTGCCCGGGACAGGGGGCCGAGAGCAGTACTTC.

The genes are TRBV6-1 and TRBJ2-7, with TRBD2 matching over 7 bases. V shed 0 bases, J shed 3 bases, and the junction held 5 bases outside the gene matches. CDR1 is MNHNS, CDR2 SASEGT, per germline. This CDR3 has 15 amino acids. DNA for the CDR3: TGTGCCAGCAGTGAAGCGCCGGGCGGGAGCTACGAGCAGTACGTC. This sequence encodes CASSEAPGGSYEQYV.

The V call is TRBV2, the J call TRBJ1-6; 7 nucleotides align to TRBD1. Germline loops: CDR1 SNHLY, CDR2 FYNNEI. This CDR3 region has 16 residues. Trimming cost V 6 bases and J 5 bases; bases outside gene matches: 10. The CDR3: CASSPQGPSNNSPLHF. The CDR3 DNA reads TGTGCCAGCAGCCCACAGGGGCCATCAAATAATTCACCCCTCCACTTT.

This chain uses TRBV9 with TRBJ2-5; 9 bases fit TRBD2. The CDR3 loop spans 15 amino acids. Per the germline V gene, CDR1 is SGDLS and CDR2 is YYNGEE. V was clipped by 0 bases and J by 5 bases; unmatched bases: 5. CDR3 in amino acids: CASSVGGGGRETQYF. CDR3 coding DNA: TGTGCCAGCAGCGTAGGCGGGGGGGGCAGGGAGACCCAGTACTTC.

This clone was counted once. The CDR3 here is CASSLGRSNGQPQHF. CDR3 sequence (DNA): TGTGCCAGCAGCTTAGGGCGGTCTAACGGTCAGCCCCAGCATTTT. The gene calls are TRBV7-2 and TRBJ1-5; the D is unclear. The CDR3 is made up of 15 amino acids. Germline lookup yields CDR1 SGHTA and CDR2 FQGNSA. Trimming removed 1 base at V and 6 bases at J, with 13 bases between.

This chain links TRBV13 with TRBJ2-7, with TRBD2 matching 8 bases. Germline-derived CDR1 and CDR2 are PRHDT and FYEKMQ (reference sequence). There are 14 residues in the CDR3. The junction had 10 bases not matched to a gene; V was cut back by 5 bases and J by 7 bases. CDR3 DNA sequence: TGTGCCAGCAGCCTCGGGGGGGGCCTAGGGGAGCAGTACTTC. Residues: CASSLGGGLGEQYF.

The chain is built from TRBV30 and TRBJ1-1; 11 bases match TRBD1. Germline CDR1 is GTSNPN and CDR2 is SVGIG (reference sequence). The CDR3 length is 17 residues. V trimming: 0 bases; J trimming: 6 bases; junction bases outside the gene matches: 12. The CDR3 spells CAWSVSIGQGARAEAFF. The CDR3 DNA is TGTGCCTGGAGTGTATCGATTGGACAGGGGGCGCGGGCTGAAGCTTTCTTT.

The chain links TRBV30 to TRBJ2-3; 7 positions match TRBD1. CDR1 is GTSNPN, CDR2 SVGIG, per germline (reference sequence). This CDR3 has 17 amino acids. V lost 0 bases, J lost 1 base, and 10 bases stayed unmatched. CDR3 sequence (DNA): TGTGCCTGGAGTGTAAGAAATCCGGGACAGCGCACAGATACGCAGTATTTT. This sequence encodes CAWSVRNPGQRTDTQYF.

CDR3 DNA sequence: TGTGCCAGCAGCGGCCCACAGGGGATGAACACTGAAGCTTTCTTT. Protein sequence: CASSGPQGMNTEAFF. The chain combines TRBV3-1 (or the pseudogene TRBV3-2) with TRBJ1-1; 7 nucleotides align to TRBD1. There are 15 residues in the CDR3. Germline V gives CDR1 LGHDT, CDR2 YNNKEL (reference sequence). The junction had 6 bases not matched to a gene; V was cut back by 5 bases and J by 0 bases.

In its sample, this clone was seen a few times. J is TRBJ2-7 and V is TRBV6-5, with 8 bases aligning to TRBD1. Germline lookup yields CDR1 MNHEY and CDR2 SVGAGI. The CDR3 runs to 12 residues. Trimming at V came to 8 bases and at J to 7 bases, leaving 7 bases not matched to a gene. The CDR3 reads CASGRTGLEQYV. The CDR3 coding sequence is TGTGCCAGCGGAAGGACAGGGCTTGAGCAGTACGTC.

The J gene is TRBJ2-2, the V gene TRBV19, with 8 bases fitting TRBD1. With V trimmed by 7 bases and J by 3 bases, 10 bases remained unmatched. Per the germline V gene, CDR1 is LNHDA and CDR2 is SQIVND (reference sequence). There are 16 residues in the CDR3. CDR3 sequence: CASKGWQGADTGELFF. The DNA for the CDR3 is TGTGCCAGTAAGGGTTGGCAGGGGGCTGACACCGGGGAGCTGTTTTTT.

V usage is TRBV9 and J usage is TRBJ1-5, with 7 bases that match TRBD1. The CDR3 consists of 14 residues. V lost 0 bases, J lost 10 bases, and 7 bases stayed unmatched. Per the germline V gene, CDR1 is SGDLS and CDR2 is YYNGEE. The CDR3 here is CASSVAGGGGPQHF. The DNA for the CDR3 is TGTGCCAGCAGCGTAGCCGGAGGGGGCGGACCCCAGCATTTT.

The chain joins TRBV29-1 to TRBJ2-2, with 7 bases aligning to TRBD1. CDR3 length equals 12 residues. With 6 bases clipped from V and 6 bases from J, the junction kept 4 bases outside the gene matches. Germline V gene sequence: CDR1 SQVTM, CDR2 ANQGSEA. CDR3 residues: CSVSQGAGELFF. The CDR3 region has the DNA TGCAGCGTCTCTCAGGGGGCCGGGGAGCTGTTTTTT.

The chain uses TRBV30 and TRBJ1-1; possible D gene TRBD1, 5 bases. CDR1 GTSNPN and CDR2 SVGIG come from the germline V gene (reference sequence). V was cut by 0 bases and J by 6 bases, with 14 bases left in between. The length of the CDR3 is 14 residues. The CDR3 reads CAWSVLAGRAEAFF. CDR3 nucleotides: TGTGCCTGGAGTGTACTTGCTGGCAGGGCTGAAGCTTTCTTT.